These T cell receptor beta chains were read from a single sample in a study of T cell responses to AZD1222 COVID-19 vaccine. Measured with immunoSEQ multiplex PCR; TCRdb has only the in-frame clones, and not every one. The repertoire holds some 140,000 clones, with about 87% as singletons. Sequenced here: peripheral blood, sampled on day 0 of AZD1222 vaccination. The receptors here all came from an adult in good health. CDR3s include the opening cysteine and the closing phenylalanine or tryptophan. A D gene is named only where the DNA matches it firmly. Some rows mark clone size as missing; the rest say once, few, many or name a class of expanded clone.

CASSQNGRRNQPQHF	TGTGCCAGCAGTCAGAACGGAAGGCGCAATCAGCCCCAGCATTTT	TRBJ1-5	.	TRBV28	.
CASLPQGAIWYGYTF	TGTGCCTCGCTCCCACAGGGGGCAATCTGGTATGGCTACACCTTC	TRBJ1-2	few	TRBV30	TRBD1
CASSMGQLYGYTF	TGTGCCAGTAGTATGGGGCAGCTCTATGGCTACACCTTC	TRBJ1-2	few	TRBV19	.
CASSVSPGRSYGYTF	TGTGCCAGCAGCGTATCTCCGGGGCGGAGTTATGGCTACACCTTC	TRBJ1-2	.	TRBV9	.
CASTERGQGSPLHF	TGTGCCAGCACCGAACGGGGGCAGGGTTCACCCCTCCACTTT	TRBJ1-6	.	TRBV2	.
CASSPFGLAGYEQFF	TGTGCCAGCAGTCCCTTTGGGCTAGCGGGCTATGAGCAGTTCTTC	TRBJ2-1	.	TRBV6-2/TRBV6-3	TRBD2
CASSLATSGSPDTQYF	TGTGCCAGCAGCTTAGCAACTAGCGGGAGCCCAGATACGCAGTATTTT	TRBJ2-3	.	TRBV7-2	TRBD2
CAIVGTGYTGDTDTQYF	TGTGCCATCGTCGGGACAGGGTATACAGGTGACACAGATACGCAGTATTTT	TRBJ2-3	.	TRBV28	TRBD1
CASTLGDWGTDTQYF	TGTGCCAGCACCTTGGGGGACTGGGGCACAGATACGCAGTATTTT	TRBJ2-3	.	TRBV5-8	.
CSVGVDYEQYF	TGCAGCGTTGGGGTGGACTACGAGCAGTACTTC	TRBJ2-7	.	TRBV29-1	.
CASSPSYGSYEQYF	TGTGCCAGCAGTCCCTCTTACGGCTCCTACGAGCAGTACTTC	TRBJ2-7	.	TRBV6-5	.
CATQTGMGQPQHF	TGTGCCACCCAGACAGGCATGGGTCAGCCCCAGCATTTT	TRBJ1-5	.	TRBV19	.
CASSWGRVEYGYTF	TGTGCCAGCAGCTGGGGCAGGGTTGAGTATGGCTACACCTTC	TRBJ1-2	.	TRBV7-9	.
CASSVPGRVQHF	TGTGCCAGCAGTGTACCGGGACGGGTCCAGCATTTT	TRBJ1-5	.	TRBV28	.
CASSTGSSGANVLTF	TGTGCCAGCAGTACAGGGAGCTCTGGGGCCAACGTCCTGACTTTC	TRBJ2-6	few	TRBV6-5	.
CASSPGTGSNQPQHF	TGTGCCAGCAGCCCCGGGACAGGGAGCAATCAGCCCCAGCATTTT	TRBJ1-5	.	TRBV11-1	TRBD1
CASSVGVGGETQYF	TGTGCCAGCAGCGTAGGCGTAGGGGGTGAGACCCAGTACTTC	TRBJ2-5	.	TRBV9	.
CASRGTAAAIGELFF	TGTGCCAGCAGGGGGACAGCGGCAGCTATCGGGGAGCTGTTTTTT	TRBJ2-2	.	TRBV2	TRBD1
CASSLVASVPPMAQYF	TGTGCCAGCAGCTTAGTGGCAAGCGTGCCCCCCATGGCCCAGTACTTC	TRBJ2-5	.	TRBV7-2	.
CASSQILDTQYF	TGCGCCAGCAGCCAGATCCTGGATACGCAGTATTTT	TRBJ2-3	.	TRBV4-1	.
CASTIARGQANTEAFF	TGTGCCAGCACCATAGCCCGCGGGCAGGCAAACACTGAAGCTTTCTTT	TRBJ1-1	.	TRBV7-9	.
CASSQNQGPNTEAFF	TGCGCCAGCAGCCAAAATCAGGGACCGAACACTGAAGCTTTCTTT	TRBJ1-1	.	TRBV4-3	.
CASSLPGGQGNEQYF	TGTGCCAGCAGCTTGCCGGGGGGACAGGGAAACGAGCAGTACTTC	TRBJ2-7	.	TRBV5-6	TRBD1
CASSLGPGTSGHNEQFF	TGTGCCAGCAGCTTAGGACCCGGGACTAGCGGCCACAATGAGCAGTTCTTC	TRBJ2-1	.	TRBV7-2	TRBD2
CASSGRPWGPGTDTQYF	TGTGCCAGCAGTGGGCGCCCTTGGGGGCCAGGCACAGATACGCAGTATTTT	TRBJ2-3	.	TRBV6-2/TRBV6-3	.
CASSEYLGQVSYEQYF	TGTGCCAGCAGTGAATACTTAGGACAGGTCTCCTACGAGCAGTACTTC	TRBJ2-7	.	TRBV2	TRBD1
CASSSTVPGAGNTIYF	TGTGCCAGCAGTTCTACTGTGCCAGGGGCTGGAAACACCATATATTTT	TRBJ1-3	.	TRBV6-5	.
CATSDSGRTGAPYNEQFF	TGTGCCACCAGTGATTCCGGACGGACAGGGGCACCCTACAATGAGCAGTTCTTC	TRBJ2-1	.	TRBV24-1	TRBD1
CASSLEDGYTF	TGTGCCAGCAGCTTGGAAGATGGCTACACCTTC	TRBJ1-2	.	TRBV7-9	.
CASSLSAPPGARGGYTF	TGTGCCAGCAGTTTATCGGCCCCCCCAGGGGCCCGCGGGGGCTACACCTTC	TRBJ1-2	.	TRBV27	.
CASGIGQNNEKLFF	TGTGCCAGCGGGATAGGACAGAATAATGAAAAACTGTTTTTT	TRBJ1-4	.	TRBV2	.
CASSLVSGAWYTGELFF	TGTGCCAGCAGTTTAGTGTCGGGGGCATGGTACACCGGGGAGCTGTTTTTT	TRBJ2-2	.	TRBV27	.
CASSRDTVEAFF	TGTGCCAGCAGCCGCGACACGGTTGAAGCTTTCTTT	TRBJ1-1	.	TRBV12-3/TRBV12-4	.
CASSLGTLNTGELFF	TGTGCCAGCAGCTTGGGGACCCTGAACACCGGGGAGCTGTTTTTT	TRBJ2-2	.	TRBV5-4	.
CASSGRAKNTGELFF	TGTGCCAGTAGCGGGAGGGCCAAAAACACCGGGGAGCTGTTTTTT	TRBJ2-2	.	TRBV19	TRBD2
CASSEGGLAGGGEQFF	TGTGCCAGCAGTGAAGGGGGACTAGCGGGAGGAGGTGAGCAGTTCTTC	TRBJ2-1	.	TRBV6-4	TRBD2
CASSLFLEGSAGNTIYF	TGTGCCAGCAGCCTGTTTTTGGAAGGGTCCGCGGGAAACACCATATATTTT	TRBJ1-3	.	TRBV7-9	.
CASSQDLVGGPRPLDYLFF	TGCGCCAGCAGCCAAGATCTAGTTGGGGGGCCCCGACCCCTGGATTACCTGTTTTTT	TRBJ1-4	.	TRBV4-3	.
CASSTGTGSTDTQYF	TGTGCCAGTAGTACGGGGACAGGATCCACAGATACGCAGTATTTT	TRBJ2-3	.	TRBV19	TRBD1
CASPGPGSTEAFF	TGTGCCAGCCCCGGCCCCGGCTCCACTGAAGCTTTCTTT	TRBJ1-1	.	TRBV28	.
CASSGAATRNTEAFF	TGTGCCAGCAGCGGGGCCGCGACCAGGAACACTGAAGCTTTCTTT	TRBJ1-1	few	TRBV7-2	.
CASSSRTGRGDNEQFF	TGTGCCAGCAGCTCCCGGACGGGCAGGGGGGACAATGAGCAGTTCTTC	TRBJ2-1	.	TRBV7-9	.
CASSPTGLNEKLFF	TGTGCCAGCAGTCCCACAGGTCTAAATGAAAAACTGTTTTTT	TRBJ1-4	once	TRBV28	.
CASSFISGTGYGYTF	TGTGCCAGTAGTTTCATTTCCGGGACAGGGTATGGCTACACCTTC	TRBJ1-2	.	TRBV19	TRBD1
CASSLDHGGGTEAFF	TGTGCCAGCAGCTTAGATCACGGGGGGGGCACTGAAGCTTTCTTT	TRBJ1-1	.	TRBV7-6	.
CASSLSGTQETQYF	TGCGCCAGCAGCCTATCCGGGACCCAAGAGACCCAGTACTTC	TRBJ2-5	many	TRBV4-1	.
CASKGLYEQYF	TGTGCCAGCAAAGGTCTCTACGAGCAGTACTTC	TRBJ2-7	.	TRBV27	.
CASILQGVGGQPQHF	TGTGCCAGCATCCTCCAGGGGGTCGGGGGTCAGCCCCAGCATTTT	TRBJ1-5	.	TRBV28	TRBD1
CASRNGGHGNYEQYF	TGTGCCAGCAGAAACGGGGGACATGGAAACTACGAGCAGTACTTC	TRBJ2-7	.	TRBV6-5	.
CASSLVTGPNEQFF	TGTGCCAGCAGCTTAGTAACAGGCCCCAATGAGCAGTTCTTC	TRBJ2-1	.	TRBV13	.
CASSLAAEAFF	TGTGCCAGCAGCTTGGCAGCTGAAGCTTTCTTT	TRBJ1-1	.	TRBV5-4	.
CASSVAPGLAGEETQYF	TGTGCCAGCAGCGTAGCCCCGGGACTAGCGGGCGAAGAGACCCAGTACTTC	TRBJ2-5	.	TRBV9	TRBD2
CASSLAGLAGLDFNEQYF	TGTGCCAGCAGCTTAGCGGGACTAGCGGGATTAGATTTCAACGAGCAGTACTTC	TRBJ2-7	.	TRBV7-2	TRBD2
CASSQVGTGSSTDTQYF	TGTGCCAGCAGCCAAGTAGGGACTGGGTCTAGCACAGATACGCAGTATTTT	TRBJ2-3	.	TRBV3-1/TRBV3-2	.
CASTPGLAVLDGSEQYF	TGCGCCAGCACCCCGGGACTAGCGGTCCTAGATGGGTCCGAGCAGTACTTC	TRBJ2-7	.	TRBV4-1	TRBD2